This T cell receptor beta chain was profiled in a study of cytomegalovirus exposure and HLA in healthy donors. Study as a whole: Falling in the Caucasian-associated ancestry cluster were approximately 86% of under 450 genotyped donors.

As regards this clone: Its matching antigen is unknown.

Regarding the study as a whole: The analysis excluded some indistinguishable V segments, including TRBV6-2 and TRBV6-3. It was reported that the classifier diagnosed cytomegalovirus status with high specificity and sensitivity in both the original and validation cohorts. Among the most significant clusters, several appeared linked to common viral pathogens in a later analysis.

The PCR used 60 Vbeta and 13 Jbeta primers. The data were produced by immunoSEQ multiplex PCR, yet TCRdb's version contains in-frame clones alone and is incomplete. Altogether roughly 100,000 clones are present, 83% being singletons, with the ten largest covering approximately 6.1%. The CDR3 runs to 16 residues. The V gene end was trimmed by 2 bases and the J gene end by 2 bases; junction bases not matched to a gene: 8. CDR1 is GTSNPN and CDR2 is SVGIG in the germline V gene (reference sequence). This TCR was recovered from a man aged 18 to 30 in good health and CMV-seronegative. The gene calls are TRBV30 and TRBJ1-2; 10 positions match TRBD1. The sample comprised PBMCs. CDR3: CAWSTFGTGDNYGYTF. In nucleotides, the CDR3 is TGTGCCTGGAGTACTTTCGGGACAGGGGACAACTATGGCTACACCTTC. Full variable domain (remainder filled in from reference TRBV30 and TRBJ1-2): SQTIHQWPATLVQPVGSPLSLECTVEGTSNPNLYWYRQAAGRGLQLLFYSVGIGQISSEVPQNLSASRPQDRQFILSSKKLLLSDSGFYLCAWSTFGTGDNYGYTFGSGTRLTVV.